The 27 T cell receptor beta chains listed next were all sequenced from one sample in a study of control samples from healthy donors and cancer patients. Some clones are missing from TCRdb's copy, which holds only in-frame ones; the method was immunoSEQ multiplex PCR. The sample has some 110,000 clones; 88% are singletons. Sample: blood. The receptors come from a woman aged 70 to 79 in good health.

The V and J genes are TRBV10-3 and TRBJ1-4, with D maybe TRBD1 (6 bases). The CDR3 is 15 amino acids. The V gene lost 4 bases and the J gene lost 3 bases, with 12 bases spanning the gap. CDR1 and CDR2 (germline): ENHRY, SYGVKD. In DNA, the CDR3 is TGTGCCATCAGTGCCCTCAAGGGGGCTAATGAAAAACTGTTTTTT. This sequence encodes CAISALKGANEKLFF.

The chain carries TRBV10-3 and TRBJ2-2, with no clear D. The CDR3 consists of 18 residues. Germline values: CDR1 ENHRY, CDR2 SYGVKD. With 5 bases removed from V and 2 bases from J, the gap between germline ends came to 21 bases. For the CDR3, the DNA is TGTGCCATCAGTTTGGTAATTGTGGCAGGAATAAACACCGGGGAGCTGTTTTTT. Its translation is CAISLVIVAGINTGELFF.

V gene TRBV5-1 combines with J gene TRBJ1-4; TRBD1 aligns across 10 bases. V shed 0 bases and J 4 bases; nucleotides not matched to a gene: 3. From germline, CDR1 is SGHRS and CDR2 YFSETQ. The CDR3 is made up of 16 amino acids. The CDR3 DNA is TGCGCCAGCAGCTTGGGACAGGGGGCCAATAATGAAAAACTGTTTTTT. Its translation: CASSLGQGANNEKLFF. The complete variable domain, with remaining parts taken from reference TRBV5-1 and TRBJ1-4, reads KAGVTQTPRYLIKTRGQQVTLSCSPISGHRSVSWYQQTPGQGLQFLFEYFSETQRNKGNFPGRFSGRQFSNSRSEMNVSTLELGDSALYLCASSLGQGANNEKLFFGSGTQLSVL.

The chain combines TRBV7-8 with TRBJ2-7; TRBD2 aligns across 8 bases. Trimming removed 0 bases from V and 1 base from J; junction bases left unmatched: 5. There are 16 residues in the CDR3. Germline CDR1 reads SGHVS; CDR2 reads FQNEAQ. CDR3 bases: TGTGCCAGCAGCTTAGCAGGGCGGGGGGATTCCTACGAGCAGTACTTC. Amino acid sequence: CASSLAGRGDSYEQYF.

In DNA, the CDR3 is TGTGCCAGCAGTGAAGGGCAGGGGGCCCCCAAACTGTTTTTT. Protein: CASSEGQGAPKLFF. The rearrangement uses TRBV2 and TRBJ1-4, with 8 bases lining up with TRBD1. This CDR3 spans 14 amino acids. Germline V gene lookup returns CDR1 SNHLY and CDR2 FYNNEI. Trimming at V came to 1 base and at J to 11 bases, leaving 6 bases not matched to a gene.

The CDR3 DNA reads TGTGCCAGCAGCTCTACGGACAGCAGCAATCAGCCCCAGCATTTT. This encodes CASSSTDSSNQPQHF. This chain uses TRBV5-5 with TRBJ1-5; D is perhaps TRBD1 (6 bases). This CDR3 has 15 residues. Germline CDR1 is SGHKS and CDR2 is YYEKEE (reference sequence). Trimming shortened V by 3 bases and J by 1 base, and 11 bases separated the two germline ends.

The chain combines TRBV7-2 with TRBJ2-7; no clear D gene. This CDR3 contains 12 residues. The germline V gene has CDR1 SGHTA and CDR2 FQGNSA. The V and J ends lost 3 bases and 3 bases respectively, with 6 bases between them. The chain's CDR3 is CASSFDFYEQYF. The CDR3 DNA follows: TGTGCCAGCAGCTTCGACTTCTACGAGCAGTACTTC.

The genes are TRBV12-5 and TRBJ1-2, with a weak D call TRBD1 (5 bases). This CDR3 comprises 15 residues. Germline CDR1 reads LGHNT; CDR2 reads FRNRAP. The V end lost 0 bases, the J end lost 3 bases, and 11 bases lay between the germline ends. The CDR3: CASGLVTGAHYGYTF. DNA for the CDR3: TGTGCTAGTGGTTTGGTAACCGGGGCCCACTATGGCTACACCTTC.

This chain joins TRBV20-1 and TRBJ1-1, with D uncertain. Between the trimmed V and J ends, which lost 2 bases and 2 bases, there was a span of 3 bases. This CDR3 spans 11 amino acids. Germline-derived CDR1 and CDR2 are DFQATT and SNEGSKA (reference sequence). The CDR3 DNA is TGCAGTGCTAGACCCAACACTGAAGCTTTCTTT. Translating gives CSARPNTEAFF.

Worth noting for this clone: Germline is not matched at one junction end, which may reflect a read error. CDR3 loop: CASSASLASPPESQYF. In DNA, the CDR3 is TGTGCCAGCAGCGCCTCCCTGGCGTCTCCCCCAGAGTCCCAGTACTTC. The chain uses TRBV9 and TRBJ2-5; D gene ambiguous. Per germline, CDR1 SGDLS and CDR2 YYNGEE. CDR3 size: 16 residues.

To note about this clone: This sample also contains other DNA sequences that code for the same CDR3. V is TRBV4-1 and J is TRBJ1-1, with D perhaps matching TRBD1 (5 bases). CDR1 and CDR2 (germline): MGHRA, YSYEKL. Trimming shortened V by 3 bases and J by 1 base, and 6 bases separated the two germline ends. The CDR3 is 13 amino acids. The CDR3 DNA sequence: TGCGCCAGCAGCCAGGGGGGGAACACTGAAGCTTTCTTT. Its protein product is CASSQGGNTEAFF.

CDR3: CASSKGVAGGLSTDTQYF. As DNA, the CDR3 is TGTGCCAGCAGCAAAGGGGTAGCGGGGGGCCTGAGCACAGATACGCAGTATTTT. This rearrangement joins TRBV21-1 to TRBJ2-3; the table gives TRBD2 as D, unverified against the DNA. TRBV21-1 is a listed pseudogene. The CDR3 is made up of 18 amino acids.

The V gene is TRBV5-4, the J gene TRBJ2-2; maybe TRBD2 (5 bases). The V and J ends lost 4 bases and 6 bases respectively, with 19 bases between them. The V gene's germline CDR1 is SGHNT and CDR2 YYREEE (reference sequence). The CDR3 contains 16 residues. The chain's CDR3 is CASSRGGNSPSGELFF. In DNA, the CDR3 is TGTGCCAGCAGCCGGGGTGGGAATTCCCCCTCCGGGGAGCTGTTTTTT.

The genes are TRBV6-5 and TRBJ2-5; D is possibly TRBD2 (6 bases). V was cut by 4 bases and J by 7 bases, with 16 bases left in between. The CDR3 consists of 14 residues. Germline V CDR1 and CDR2: MNHEY, SVGAGI. The CDR3 sequence: CASSSTRGTGTQYF. DNA for the CDR3: TGTGCCAGCAGTTCGACTCGGGGGACGGGGACCCAGTACTTC.

This clone is labeled as medium-sized. This chain joins TRBV6-5 and TRBJ2-5, with D unclear. The length of the CDR3 is 11 residues. Germline V gene lookup returns CDR1 MNHEY and CDR2 SVGAGI. Trimming removed 4 bases at V and 5 bases at J, with 5 bases between. As DNA, the CDR3 is TGTGCCAGCAGTTTAGGGGAGACCCAGTACTTC. Protein: CASSLGETQYF.

V usage is TRBV7-3 and J usage is TRBJ1-2; D ambiguous. Germline assignment: CDR1 SGHTA and CDR2 FQGTGA. Trimming cost V 6 bases and J 8 bases, with 16 bases left between them. The length of the CDR3 is 13 residues. The CDR3 here is CASSSPDGRGYTF. DNA for the CDR3: TGTGCCAGCAGTTCCCCCGACGGGCGCGGCTACACCTTC.

Concerning this clone itself: The identical CDR3 is also encoded by other nucleotide sequences in the sample. CDR3 loop: CASSVGRGAGGADTQYF. CDR3 sequence (DNA): TGTGCCAGCAGCGTAGGGCGTGGGGCAGGGGGCGCAGATACGCAGTATTTT. The rearrangement links TRBV9 to TRBJ2-3; 8 bases are a match to TRBD1. CDR1 is SGDLS, CDR2 YYNGEE, per germline. The trim removed 0 bases at V and 4 bases at J, leaving 10 bases unmatched. This CDR3 is 17 amino acids long.

The J gene is TRBJ1-1, the V gene TRBV19; tentative D call: TRBD1 (5 bases). The CDR3 contains 11 residues. Germline CDR1 reads LNHDA; CDR2 reads SQIVND (reference sequence). V lost 1 base and J 10 bases, leaving 7 bases between the germline ends. CDR3 DNA: TGTGCCAGTAGTATAGGACAGACAGCTTTCTTT. Protein sequence: CASSIGQTAFF.

The CDR3 sequence is CASSHAHEETQYF. CDR3 nucleotide sequence: TGCGCCAGCAGCCACGCCCATGAAGAGACCCAGTACTTC. The chain links TRBV4-1 to TRBJ2-5; D is unclear. This CDR3 contains 13 residues. The V gene's germline CDR1 is MGHRA and CDR2 YSYEKL. The V end was cut by 3 bases, the J end by 3 bases, with 8 bases between.

The chain is built from TRBV2 and TRBJ1-3, with 8 nucleotides matching TRBD1. The ends lost 5 bases at V and 1 base at J; junction bases unmatched: 1. The CDR3 loop spans 14 amino acids. Germline values: CDR1 SNHLY, CDR2 FYNNEI. In DNA form, the CDR3 reads TGTGCCAGCAGTAACAGGGGGTCTGGAAACACCATATATTTT. Protein product: CASSNRGSGNTIYF. Full variable domain (remainder filled in from reference TRBV2 and TRBJ1-3): EPEVTQTPSHQVTQMGQEVILRCVPISNHLYFYWYRQILGQKVEFLVSFYNNEISEKSEIFDDQFSVERPDGSNFTLKIRSTKLEDSAMYFCASSNRGSGNTIYFGEGSWLTVV.

V usage is TRBV6-8 and J usage is TRBJ1-5, with TRBD1 as a possible D gene (5 bases). Per the germline V gene, CDR1 is MNHGY and CDR2 is SAAAGT. The CDR3 extends over 16 amino acids. Trimming left V 7 bases short and J 4 bases short, with 20 bases between. The CDR3 spells CASTLQSRDQNQPQHF. CDR3 sequence (DNA): TGTGCCAGCACCTTACAGTCCCGGGACCAAAATCAGCCCCAGCATTTT.

This clone appeared a single time. The CDR3 loop reads CASRIDGETQYF. The CDR3 nucleotides are TGTGCCAGCAGGATTGACGGGGAGACCCAGTACTTC. The chain couples TRBV5-6 to TRBJ2-5; D call uncertain. V lost 5 bases and J 5 bases, leaving 10 bases between the germline ends. The CDR3 is 12 residues long. Germline V gene lookup returns CDR1 SGHDT and CDR2 YYEEEE.

The chain couples TRBV4-3 to TRBJ1-6; 7 nucleotides align to TRBD1. The CDR3 spans 16 residues. Trimming removed 6 bases from V and 7 bases from J; junction bases left unmatched: 12. Germline V gives CDR1 LGHNA, CDR2 YSLEER. DNA for the CDR3: TGCGCCAGCAGGATCACCCTTGGACAGGAGAATTCACCCCTCCACTTT. This encodes CASRITLGQENSPLHF.

J is TRBJ2-1 and V is TRBV7-8, with D maybe TRBD2 (7 bases). Germline V gene sequence: CDR1 SGHVS, CDR2 FQNEAQ. V dropped 5 bases and J dropped 8 bases, with 22 bases sitting between them. The CDR3 is 16 residues long. The CDR3 reads CASSPRWAGARDEQFF. CDR3 sequence (DNA): TGTGCCAGCAGCCCCCGATGGGCGGGGGCCAGGGATGAGCAGTTCTTC.

The V call is TRBV4-2, the J call TRBJ1-4; TRBD1 might be the D (5 bases). The CDR3 totals 15 residues. Germline values: CDR1 LGHNA, CDR2 YNFKEQ. V was shortened by 0 bases and J by 4 bases, with 9 bases between the two germline ends. The CDR3 DNA follows: TGTGCCAGCAGCCAAGATATGCAGGGTAATGAAAAACTGTTTTTT. Protein: CASSQDMQGNEKLFF.

This rearrangement joins TRBV10-2 to TRBJ2-5, with TRBD1 matching 12 bases. Per germline, CDR1 WSHSY and CDR2 SAAADI. Trimming removed 7 bases from V and 5 bases from J; junction bases left unmatched: 14. The CDR3 loop spans 17 amino acids. The CDR3 bases are TGCGCCAGCAAACCACCGGGACAGGGGGCACCGTTGGAGACCCAGTACTTC. Amino acid sequence: CASKPPGQGAPLETQYF.

V gene TRBV6-5 combines with J gene TRBJ2-5; TRBD2 matches at 8 bases. The CDR3 loop spans 14 amino acids. V shed 5 bases and J 5 bases; nucleotides not matched to a gene: 7. Germline V CDR1 and CDR2: MNHEY, SVGAGI. CDR3 region: CASSTTTGGETQYF. DNA of the CDR3: TGTGCCAGCAGTACGACGACGGGGGGGGAGACCCAGTACTTC.